This T cell receptor beta chain was recorded in a study of Graves' ophthalmopathy and Graves' hyperthyroidism. People with hyperthyroidism were aged 18 to 65 and newly diagnosed, under 2 months' duration. Many counts were recorded for this clonotype. Its antigen is still unknown. Study results and limitations: Among expanded thyroid clonotypes above 0.001 frequency, most also occurred in blood. The study's model predicted ophthalmopathy progression at 70.59% sensitivity and about 72% specificity.

Germline V gives CDR1 MNHNS, CDR2 SASEGT. CDR3 length equals 13 residues. J was trimmed by 6 bases and V by 4 bases; bases with no gene match: 3. RNA transcripts were the source from which TCR beta CDR3 regions were amplified. After a first-round RT-PCR with HTBI primers, a second-round multiplex PCR was run. TCRdb redid the calling of the multiplex PCR reads with MiXCR, one entry per CDR3 protein. The data show some 410,000 distinct CDR3 sequences, with around a fifth seen just once and roughly 3% held by the top ten. The sequencing sample was made of peripheral blood. The TCR comes from a young woman with stable Graves' hyperthyroidism. The chain has TRBV6-1 and TRBJ1-1, with 9 bases lining up with TRBD1. DNA of the CDR3: TGTGCCAGCAGTGCTACAGGGGGCCCTGAAGCTTTCTTT. Translating gives CASSATGGPEAFF.